The sequence of this T cell receptor (beta chain) was determined in a study of vaccination and CD4 T cells after COVID-19. In the study overall: Overlapping peptides of the spike proteins of SARS-CoV-2, HCoV-NL63, HCoV-OC43 and HCoV-229E were used for cell stimulation. The study, taken as a whole, reports: Convalescent patients were relatively few, and early post-infection timepoints were missing. Spike mono-reactivity held for 304 of 307 vaccine-specific clones in convalescent patients.

V lost 3 bases, J lost 1 base, and 17 bases lay in between. CDR1 is KGHSH, CDR2 LQKENI, per germline. This CDR3 has 17 amino acids. With the Oncomine TCR Beta short-read assay, DNA from cultured CD4+ T cells was sequenced. TCRdb redid the calling of the PCR reads with MiXCR, one entry per CDR3 protein. The sample includes some 7,700 distinct CDR3 sequences, around 50% of them seen just once. Treatment here: 10-day PBMC culture with coronavirus spike peptide pools or control peptides (ViraFEST assay). According to the study, CD4+ T cells from the unexposed donor were gathered ahead of the COVID-19 pandemic (2011-2018). Remarks on this clonotype: The target antigen is unknown.

Sequencing input: CD4+ T cells from blood, cultured in vitro. The sequence was obtained from a human donor in good health. J is TRBJ2-3 and V is TRBV18, with TRBD2 as a possible D gene (6 bases). CDR3: CASSPLVSGEGTDTQYF. The CDR3 bases are TGTGCCAGCTCACCCCTAGTTTCGGGAGAGGGCACAGATACGCAGTATTTT.